A selection of T cell receptor beta chains follows, all from one sample in a study of blood T cell repertoires in COVID-19. The repertoire was sequenced with immunoSEQ multiplex PCR; TCRdb's copy has only in-frame clones and lacks some. Of 200,000 to 300,000 clones listed, approximately 84% were seen once; the top ten hold 8% to 9.5%. Sequenced material: peripheral blood. Receptors originate from a human donor in a cohort sampled during active COVID-19. Each CDR3 is given with its conserved first and last residue. D genes are given only for firm matches. Some rows mark clone size as missing; the rest say once, few, many or name a class of expanded clone.

j_gene: TRBJ2-3; d_gene: NA; v_gene: TRBV19; abundance: NA; CDR3aa: CASRSGRGSDTQYF; CDR3nt: TGTGCCAGCCGTTCGGGCAGGGGATCAGATACGCAGTATTTT
j_gene: TRBJ2-1; d_gene: NA; v_gene: TRBV7-2; abundance: NA; CDR3aa: CASSAFPVLAKEQFF; CDR3nt: TGTGCCAGCAGCGCCTTTCCCGTTCTAGCGAAGGAGCAGTTCTTC
j_gene: TRBJ2-1; d_gene: TRBD2; v_gene: TRBV4-2; abundance: NA; CDR3aa: CASSPSSLAGGPNEQFF; CDR3nt: TGTGCCAGCAGCCCATCCTCACTAGCGGGGGGGCCCAATGAGCAGTTCTTC
j_gene: TRBJ2-7; d_gene: TRBD1; v_gene: TRBV6-5; abundance: many; CDR3aa: CASSYRRTGEYEQYF; CDR3nt: TGTGCCAGCAGTTACCGTCGGACAGGGGAGTACGAGCAGTACTTC
j_gene: TRBJ1-4; d_gene: NA; v_gene: TRBV5-8; abundance: few; CDR3aa: CASSLHYSDATNEKLFF; CDR3nt: TGTGCCAGCAGCTTACATTATTCAGATGCAACTAATGAAAAACTGTTTTTT
j_gene: TRBJ2-1; d_gene: TRBD2; v_gene: TRBV6-1; abundance: NA; CDR3aa: CASSGAGGKPTYNEQFF; CDR3nt: TGTGCCAGCAGTGGAGCGGGGGGAAAACCTACCTACAATGAGCAGTTCTTC
j_gene: TRBJ1-6; d_gene: NA; v_gene: TRBV7-2; abundance: NA; CDR3aa: CASSSDRFYNSPLHF; CDR3nt: TGTGCCAGCAGCTCCGACAGATTTTATAATTCACCCCTCCACTTT
j_gene: TRBJ2-3; d_gene: NA; v_gene: TRBV2; abundance: NA; CDR3aa: CASRAMAGPFADTQYF; CDR3nt: TGTGCCAGCAGGGCAATGGCAGGCCCCTTTGCAGATACGCAGTATTTT
j_gene: TRBJ1-2; d_gene: TRBD1; v_gene: TRBV6-4; abundance: NA; CDR3aa: CASSRGQGGGYTF; CDR3nt: TGTGCCAGCAGCCGTGGACAGGGTGGTGGCTACACCTTC
j_gene: TRBJ2-2; d_gene: TRBD1; v_gene: TRBV5-4; abundance: NA; CDR3aa: CASSSRVGQSTGELFF; CDR3nt: TGTGCCAGCAGCAGCCGAGTGGGACAGTCCACCGGGGAGCTGTTTTTT
j_gene: TRBJ2-2; d_gene: TRBD1; v_gene: TRBV13; abundance: NA; CDR3aa: CASSGRQGLRELFF; CDR3nt: TGTGCCAGCAGCGGGAGACAGGGATTAAGGGAGCTGTTTTTT
j_gene: TRBJ2-5; d_gene: TRBD2; v_gene: TRBV27; abundance: NA; CDR3aa: CASRRLAGIQETQYF; CDR3nt: TGTGCCAGCAGGAGACTAGCGGGGATACAAGAGACCCAGTACTTC
j_gene: TRBJ2-5; d_gene: TRBD2; v_gene: TRBV5-1; abundance: NA; CDR3aa: CASSWAGGEGETQYF; CDR3nt: TGCGCCAGCAGCTGGGCCGGGGGGGAAGGAGAGACCCAGTACTTC
j_gene: TRBJ1-2; d_gene: NA; v_gene: TRBV19; abundance: NA; CDR3aa: CASNEGLEPTRGYTF; CDR3nt: TGTGCCAGTAATGAGGGCCTTGAACCCACTCGGGGCTACACCTTC
j_gene: TRBJ2-6; d_gene: TRBD1; v_gene: TRBV11-2; abundance: NA; CDR3aa: CASSLGTGTGANVLTF; CDR3nt: TGTGCCAGCAGCTTAGGGACAGGGACTGGGGCCAACGTCCTGACTTTC
j_gene: TRBJ2-7; d_gene: TRBD2; v_gene: TRBV10-1; abundance: NA; CDR3aa: CASSETSGPWEQYF; CDR3nt: TGCGCCAGCAGTGAGACTAGCGGGCCCTGGGAGCAGTACTTC
j_gene: TRBJ2-5; d_gene: NA; v_gene: TRBV3-1/TRBV3-2; abundance: NA; CDR3aa: CASSKPRSKRTQYF; CDR3nt: TGTGCCAGCAGTAAACCACGGTCCAAGAGGACCCAGTACTTC
j_gene: TRBJ1-1; d_gene: TRBD1; v_gene: TRBV28; abundance: NA; CDR3aa: CASRPGTGGVGNTEAFF; CDR3nt: TGTGCCAGCAGGCCGGGAACAGGGGGGGTTGGGAACACTGAAGCTTTCTTT
j_gene: TRBJ2-6; d_gene: TRBD1; v_gene: TRBV18; abundance: once; CDR3aa: CASSQRQGSSGANVLTF; CDR3nt: TGTGCCAGCTCTCAGCGACAGGGGAGTTCTGGGGCCAACGTCCTGACTTTC
j_gene: TRBJ1-1; d_gene: NA; v_gene: TRBV4-1; abundance: NA; CDR3aa: CASSRIRRDTEAFF; CDR3nt: TGCGCCAGCAGCCGGATTCGACGGGACACTGAAGCTTTCTTT
j_gene: TRBJ1-6; d_gene: NA; v_gene: TRBV15; abundance: NA; CDR3aa: CATSRDHSNSPLHF; CDR3nt: TGTGCCACCAGCAGAGATCACTCAAATTCACCCCTCCACTTT
j_gene: TRBJ1-4; d_gene: TRBD1; v_gene: TRBV4-1; abundance: NA; CDR3aa: CASSQDFLDRVFGGKLFF; CDR3nt: TGCGCCAGCAGCCAAGATTTTTTGGACAGGGTGTTTGGTGGAAAACTGTTTTTT
j_gene: TRBJ2-2; d_gene: TRBD2; v_gene: TRBV7-2; abundance: NA; CDR3aa: CASSWGLNTGELFF; CDR3nt: TGTGCCAGCAGCTGGGGACTAAACACCGGGGAGCTGTTTTTT
j_gene: TRBJ2-1; d_gene: NA; v_gene: TRBV5-1; abundance: NA; CDR3aa: CASSLDSLRWNEQFF; CDR3nt: TGCGCCAGCAGCTTGGACAGCTTACGTTGGAATGAGCAGTTCTTC
j_gene: TRBJ1-3; d_gene: NA; v_gene: TRBV18; abundance: once; CDR3aa: CASSPVVIDTIYF; CDR3nt: TGTGCCAGCTCACCAGTCGTGATAGACACCATATATTTT